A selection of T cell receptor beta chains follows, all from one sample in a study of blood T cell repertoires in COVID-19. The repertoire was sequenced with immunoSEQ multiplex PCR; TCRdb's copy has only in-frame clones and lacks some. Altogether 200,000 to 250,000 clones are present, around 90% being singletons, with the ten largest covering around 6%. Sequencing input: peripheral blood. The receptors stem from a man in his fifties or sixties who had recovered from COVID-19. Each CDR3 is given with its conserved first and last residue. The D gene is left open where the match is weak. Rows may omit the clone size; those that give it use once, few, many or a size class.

CDR3 protein: CASGDRFAYEQYF
CDR3 DNA: TGTGCCAGCGGGGACAGGTTTGCCTACGAGCAGTACTTC
clone size: NA
D gene: TRBD1
J gene: TRBJ2-7
V gene: TRBV28

CDR3 protein: CASSLLFPNTEAFF
CDR3 DNA: TGTGCCAGCAGCTTACTTTTCCCGAACACTGAAGCTTTCTTT
clone size: NA
D gene: NA
J gene: TRBJ1-1
V gene: TRBV7-9

CDR3 protein: CATSEQLNTEAFF
CDR3 DNA: TGTGCCACCAGCGAACAGCTGAACACTGAAGCTTTCTTT
clone size: few
D gene: NA
J gene: TRBJ1-1
V gene: TRBV15

CDR3 protein: CASSLEGANTGELFF
CDR3 DNA: TGTGCCAGCAGCTTAGAAGGGGCGAACACCGGGGAGCTGTTTTTT
clone size: NA
D gene: NA
J gene: TRBJ2-2
V gene: TRBV7-2

CDR3 protein: CASSLALQTSGVDTQYF
CDR3 DNA: TGTGCCAGCAGCTTGGCCCTGCAGACTAGCGGGGTGGATACGCAGTATTTT
clone size: once
D gene: TRBD2
J gene: TRBJ2-3
V gene: TRBV5-4

CDR3 protein: CASSFFGEHRGELFF
CDR3 DNA: TGTGCCAGCAGCTTTTTCGGAGAACACCGCGGGGAGCTGTTTTTT
clone size: NA
D gene: NA
J gene: TRBJ2-2
V gene: TRBV5-5

CDR3 protein: CASSLAGDNSPLHF
CDR3 DNA: TGCGCCAGCAGCCTCGCAGGTGATAATTCACCCCTCCACTTT
clone size: NA
D gene: NA
J gene: TRBJ1-6
V gene: TRBV5-1

CDR3 protein: CASSLAGVNQPQHF
CDR3 DNA: TGTGCCAGCAGCTTAGCCGGGGTGAATCAGCCCCAGCATTTT
clone size: NA
D gene: NA
J gene: TRBJ1-5
V gene: TRBV7-2

CDR3 protein: CASSYQAGNYEQYF
CDR3 DNA: TGCGCCAGCAGCTACCAAGCGGGTAACTACGAGCAGTACTTC
clone size: NA
D gene: NA
J gene: TRBJ2-7
V gene: TRBV5-1

CDR3 protein: CASSQTQGAVREKLFF
CDR3 DNA: TGCGCCAGCAGCCAAACACAGGGGGCGGTTCGTGAAAAACTGTTTTTT
clone size: NA
D gene: TRBD1
J gene: TRBJ1-4
V gene: TRBV4-1

CDR3 protein: CASTLRAPTTGYQETQYF
CDR3 DNA: TGTGCCAGTACCCTCCGGGCGCCAACGACAGGCTACCAAGAGACCCAGTACTTC
clone size: NA
D gene: NA
J gene: TRBJ2-5
V gene: TRBV19

CDR3 protein: CASSPGVPRGTEAFF
CDR3 DNA: TGCGCCAGCAGCCCGGGGGTCCCCCGGGGCACTGAAGCTTTCTTT
clone size: NA
D gene: NA
J gene: TRBJ1-1
V gene: TRBV5-1

CDR3 protein: CASSYAGAHEETQYF
CDR3 DNA: TGTGCCAGCAGTTACGCAGGGGCGCACGAAGAGACCCAGTACTTC
clone size: NA
D gene: NA
J gene: TRBJ2-5
V gene: TRBV6-5